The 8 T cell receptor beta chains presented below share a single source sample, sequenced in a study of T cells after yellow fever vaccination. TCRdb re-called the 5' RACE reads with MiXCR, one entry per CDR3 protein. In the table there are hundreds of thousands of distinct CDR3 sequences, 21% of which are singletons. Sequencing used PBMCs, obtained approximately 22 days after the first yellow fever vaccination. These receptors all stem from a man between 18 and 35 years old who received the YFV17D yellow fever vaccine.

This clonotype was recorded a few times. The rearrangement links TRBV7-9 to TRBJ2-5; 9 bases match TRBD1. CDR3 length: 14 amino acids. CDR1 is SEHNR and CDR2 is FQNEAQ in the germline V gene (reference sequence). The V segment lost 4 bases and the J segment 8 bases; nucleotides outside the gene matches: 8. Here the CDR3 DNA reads TGTGCCAGCAGCTACCCGGGACAGGGAGGTACCCAGTACTTC. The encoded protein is CASSYPGQGGTQYF.

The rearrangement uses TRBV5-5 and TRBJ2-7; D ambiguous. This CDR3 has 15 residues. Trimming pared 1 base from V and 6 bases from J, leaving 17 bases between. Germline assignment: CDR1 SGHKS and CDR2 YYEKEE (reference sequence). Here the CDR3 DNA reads TGTGCCAGCAGCTTGTCCAGGAATGGAGCCCTCGAGCAGTACGTC. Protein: CASSLSRNGALEQYV.

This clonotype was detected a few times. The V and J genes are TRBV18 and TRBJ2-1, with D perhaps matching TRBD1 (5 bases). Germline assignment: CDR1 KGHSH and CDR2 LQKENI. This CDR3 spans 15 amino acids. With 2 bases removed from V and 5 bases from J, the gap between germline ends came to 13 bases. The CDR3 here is CASSPGQGTNNEQFF. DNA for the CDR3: TGTGCCAGCTCACCAGGGCAGGGAACAAACAATGAGCAGTTCTTC. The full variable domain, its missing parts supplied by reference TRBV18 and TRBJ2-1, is NAGVMQNPRHLVRRRGQEARLRCSPMKGHSHVYWYRQLPEEGLKFMVYLQKENIIDESGMPKERFSAEFPKEGPSILRIQQVVRGDSAAYFCASSPGQGTNNEQFFGPGTRLTVL.

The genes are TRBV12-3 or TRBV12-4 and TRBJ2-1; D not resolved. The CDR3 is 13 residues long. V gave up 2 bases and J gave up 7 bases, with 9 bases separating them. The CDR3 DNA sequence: TGTGCCAGCAGTTTACAACAGCCTAATGAGCAGTTCTTC. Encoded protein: CASSLQQPNEQFF.

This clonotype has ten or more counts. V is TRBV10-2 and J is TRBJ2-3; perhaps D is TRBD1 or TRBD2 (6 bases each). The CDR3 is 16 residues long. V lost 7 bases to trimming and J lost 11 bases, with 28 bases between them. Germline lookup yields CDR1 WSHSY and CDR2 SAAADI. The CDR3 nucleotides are TGCGCCAGCATCTCCCCGGGTAAAGGGGGGCCCCTAAGGCAGTATTTT. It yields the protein CASISPGKGGPLRQYF.

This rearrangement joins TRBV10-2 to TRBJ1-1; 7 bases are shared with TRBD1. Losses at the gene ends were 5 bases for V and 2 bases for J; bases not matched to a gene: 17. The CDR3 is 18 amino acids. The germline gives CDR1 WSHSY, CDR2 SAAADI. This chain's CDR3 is CASSRNGGRGRLNTEAFF. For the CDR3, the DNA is TGCGCCAGCAGTCGTAACGGGGGAAGGGGGCGGTTAAACACTGAAGCTTTCTTT.

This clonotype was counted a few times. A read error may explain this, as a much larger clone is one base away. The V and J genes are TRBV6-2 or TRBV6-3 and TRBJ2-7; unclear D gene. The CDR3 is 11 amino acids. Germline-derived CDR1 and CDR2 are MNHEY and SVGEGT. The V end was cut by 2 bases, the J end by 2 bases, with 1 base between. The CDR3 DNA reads TGTGCCAGCAGTTACGCCTACGAGCAGTACTTC. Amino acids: CASSYAYEQYF.

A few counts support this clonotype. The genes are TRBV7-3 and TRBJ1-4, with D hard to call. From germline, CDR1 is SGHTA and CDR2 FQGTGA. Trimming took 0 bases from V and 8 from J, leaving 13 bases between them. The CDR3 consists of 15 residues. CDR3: CASSLTAGLGEKLFF. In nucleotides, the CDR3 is TGTGCCAGCAGCTTAACAGCGGGGTTGGGGGAAAAACTGTTTTTT. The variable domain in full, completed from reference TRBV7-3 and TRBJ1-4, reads GAGVSQTPSNKVTEKGKYVELRCDPISGHTALYWYRQSLGQGPEFLIYFQGTGAADDSGLPNDRFFAVRPEGSVSTLKIQRTERGDSAVYLCASSLTAGLGEKLFFGSGTQLSVL.